These 18 T cell receptor beta chains originate from one sample sequenced in a study of shared clonotypes between healthy human individuals. Clones were read by immunoSEQ multiplex PCR, and TCRdb kept only the in-frame ones, dropping some. The sample gives about 2.1 million clones, 90% to 95% of which show up once; about 1.7% is in the top ten. Terminally differentiated effector memory CD45RA+ cells were excluded by CCR7 positive selection of CD45RO-negative cells. Source material: naive CD8+ T cells from PBMCs. The receptors shown here come from a man younger than 35 in good health. Some clones in this sample may be carry-over from other donors' samples.

The chain carries TRBV19 and TRBJ1-1; D possibly corresponds to TRBD1 (5 bases). V lost 5 bases, J lost 1 base, and 14 bases lay in between. The CDR3 spans 15 residues. CDR1 is LNHDA, CDR2 SQIVND, per germline (reference sequence). The DNA for the CDR3 is TGTGCCAGTAGTCTCACCGGGGCCGCGAACACTGAAGCTTTCTTT. This sequence encodes CASSLTGAANTEAFF.

The chain combines TRBV7-8 with TRBJ2-7, with 7 bases aligning to TRBD1. The CDR3 extends over 13 amino acids. The V gene end was trimmed by 6 bases and the J gene end by 4 bases; junction bases not matched to a gene: 6. Germline loops: CDR1 SGHVS, CDR2 FQNEAQ. The CDR3 sequence is CASRNRGFYEQYF. The DNA of the CDR3 is TGTGCCAGCAGAAACAGGGGTTTTTACGAGCAGTACTTC.

In regard to this clone: Other DNA sequences in this specimen translate into the identical CDR3. CDR3 amino acids: CASSFGRAYEQYF. The CDR3 DNA is TGTGCCAGCAGTTTCGGGAGAGCCTACGAGCAGTACTTC. The chain employs TRBV27 and TRBJ2-7; TRBD2 might be the D (6 bases). The germline V gene has CDR1 MNHEY and CDR2 SMNVEV (reference sequence). CDR3 size: 13 residues. Trimming shortened V by 3 bases and J by 2 bases, and 8 bases separated the two germline ends.

The chain combines TRBV4-1 with TRBJ2-1, with D possibly TRBD2 on 5 matching bases. With 2 bases removed from V and 7 bases from J, the gap between germline ends came to 15 bases. The germline gives CDR1 MGHRA, CDR2 YSYEKL. The CDR3 covers 15 residues. The CDR3 is CASSQRLTTGNEQFF. The CDR3 DNA reads TGCGCCAGCAGCCAAAGGTTGACTACCGGAAATGAGCAGTTCTTC.

This clone was counted only a few times. In the same sample, other DNA sequences code for this CDR3. The gene calls are TRBV9 and TRBJ1-1; D is ambiguous. V dropped 3 bases and J dropped 0 bases, with 6 bases sitting between them. There are 13 residues in the CDR3. Germline V CDR1 and CDR2: SGDLS, YYNGEE. The CDR3 nucleotides read TGTGCCAGCAGCGCTTCAGTGAACACTGAAGCTTTCTTT. Translation: CASSASVNTEAFF.

The rearrangement uses TRBV21-1 and TRBJ2-1; whether TRBD2, the table's D call, matches the DNA was not checked. TRBV21-1 constitutes a pseudogene. This CDR3 region has 14 residues. The DNA for the CDR3 is TGTGCCAGCAGCAAAGCAACAGGGAGGGATGAGCAGTTCTTC. Its translation: CASSKATGRDEQFF.

Regarding this clone: In the same sample, other DNA sequences code for this CDR3. The V and J genes are TRBV4-1 and TRBJ2-1; D is possibly TRBD1 (6 bases). Trimming removed 5 bases at V and 4 bases at J, with 9 bases between. Germline V lookup: CDR1 MGHRA, CDR2 YSYEKL. The CDR3 extends over 13 amino acids. CDR3 coding DNA: TGCGCCAGCAGCTATAGGGGGTACAATGAGCAGTTCTTC. Amino acid sequence: CASSYRGYNEQFF.

The rearrangement links TRBV19 to TRBJ1-5; D ambiguous. The ends were cut back, 5 bases at V and 7 bases at J, with 18 bases in the middle. CDR3 length equals 15 residues. Germline lookup yields CDR1 LNHDA and CDR2 SQIVND (reference sequence). The CDR3 DNA reads TGTGCCAGTAGTCCGAGAAGTGAATGGTCCCAGCCCCAGCATTTT. Encoded protein: CASSPRSEWSQPQHF. The full variable domain, with the rest looked up from reference TRBV19 and TRBJ1-5, is DGGITQSPKYLFRKEGQNVTLSCEQNLNHDAMYWYRQDPGQGLRLIYYSQIVNDFQKGDIAEGYSVSREKKESFPLTVTSAQKNPTAFYLCASSPRSEWSQPQHFGDGTRLSIL.

This clone was seen only a few times. The V gene is TRBV20-1, the J gene TRBJ1-2, with no clear D. The CDR3 extends over 9 amino acids. Looked up from germline, CDR1 is DFQATT and CDR2 is SNEGSKA (reference sequence). The CDR3 DNA reads TGCAGCTGGAGGCCTGGCTACACCTTC. This sequence encodes CSWRPGYTF.

This chain uses TRBV28 with TRBJ1-1, with D tentatively TRBD1 (6 bases). The CDR3 is 16 residues long. Germline V gene sequence: CDR1 MDHEN, CDR2 SYDVKM. Trimming shortened V by 2 bases and J by 10 bases, and 23 bases separated the two germline ends. The CDR3 coding sequence is TGTGCCAGCAGTTTAGATCCCCCGGACAGATCTTGGGGAGCTTTCTTT. Translated: CASSLDPPDRSWGAFF.

About this clone itself: One end of the junction is discordant with germline, which a read error may explain. The CDR3 nucleotides are TGCGCCAGCAGCTTGGAGAGGGCATACGGGCAGTACTTC. Translating it yields CASSLERAYGQYF. V gene TRBV5-1 combines with J gene TRBJ2-7; D is perhaps TRBD2 (5 bases). This CDR3 has 13 amino acids. The germline V gene encodes CDR1 SGHRS and CDR2 YFSETQ.

V usage is TRBV7-3 and J usage is TRBJ2-1, with 8 bases aligning to TRBD2. Per the germline V gene, CDR1 is SGHTA and CDR2 is FQGTGA. This CDR3 contains 15 residues. V shed 5 bases, J shed 7 bases, and the junction held 10 bases outside the gene matches. Here the CDR3 reads CASSQSREGRNEQFF. The CDR3 bases are TGTGCCAGCAGCCAATCTCGGGAGGGGAGGAATGAGCAGTTCTTC.

The V call is TRBV30, the J call TRBJ1-4, with D hard to call. The CDR3 consists of 17 residues. The germline V gene has CDR1 GTSNPN and CDR2 SVGIG (reference sequence). Trimming cost V 3 bases and J 4 bases, with 21 bases left between them. The CDR3 here is CAWRSLQVSPDNEKLFF. CDR3 in DNA: TGTGCCTGGAGGTCCCTCCAAGTCAGTCCGGATAATGAAAAACTGTTTTTT. The full variable domain, in which reference TRBV30 and TRBJ1-4 provide the parts outside the CDR3, is SQTIHQWPATLVQPVGSPLSLECTVEGTSNPNLYWYRQAAGRGLQLLFYSVGIGQISSEVPQNLSASRPQDRQFILSSKKLLLSDSGFYLCAWRSLQVSPDNEKLFFGSGTQLSVL.

This clone has a single count. V is TRBV30 and J is TRBJ2-7; no firm D call. Germline CDR1 is GTSNPN and CDR2 is SVGIG (reference sequence). The CDR3 loop spans 11 amino acids. The germline V and J ends were trimmed by 6 bases and 1 base, with 7 bases remaining between them. CDR3 in amino acids: CACRRSYEQYF. CDR3 coding DNA: TGTGCCTGCAGGCGTTCCTACGAGCAGTACTTC.

This chain joins TRBV9 and TRBJ2-3; no reliable D call. The V gene's germline CDR1 is SGDLS and CDR2 YYNGEE. CDR3 size: 15 residues. V gave up 0 bases and J gave up 0 bases, with 8 bases separating them. The CDR3 DNA reads as TGTGCCAGCAGCGTAGATGGCAGTAGCACAGATACGCAGTATTTT. Its protein product is CASSVDGSSTDTQYF.

This chain links TRBV5-1 with TRBJ2-6; D perhaps matches TRBD2 (5 bases). CDR1 is SGHRS and CDR2 is YFSETQ in the germline V gene. The CDR3 is 17 amino acids. The germline V and J ends were trimmed by 2 bases and 0 bases, with 12 bases remaining between them. This chain's CDR3 is CASSLFEGLSGANVLTF. CDR3 in DNA: TGCGCCAGCAGCTTATTTGAGGGCCTCTCTGGGGCCAACGTCCTGACTTTC.

The V and J genes are TRBV5-1 and TRBJ2-3; 11 bases match TRBD2. Trimming took 4 bases from V and 4 from J; bases not matched to a gene: 8. The CDR3 has 16 amino acids. Germline assignment: CDR1 SGHRS and CDR2 YFSETQ. The CDR3 DNA reads TGCGCCAGCAGCGTCCGACTAGCGGGAATGCCAGATACGCAGTATTTT. As protein: CASSVRLAGMPDTQYF. The whole variable domain, remainder taken from reference TRBV5-1 and TRBJ2-3, is KAGVTQTPRYLIKTRGQQVTLSCSPISGHRSVSWYQQTPGQGLQFLFEYFSETQRNKGNFPGRFSGRQFSNSRSEMNVSTLELGDSALYLCASSVRLAGMPDTQYFGPGTRLTVL.

The V gene is TRBV7-8, the J gene TRBJ2-5; TRBD1 aligns across 11 bases. This CDR3 region has 16 residues. Germline V gene data show CDR1 as SGHVS and CDR2 as FQNEAQ. J gave up 2 bases and V 4 bases, and 6 bases lay outside the gene matches. The CDR3 DNA sequence: TGTGCCAGCAGCTCCGCCGGGGACAGGGGGCAAGAGACCCAGTACTTC. It codes for CASSSAGDRGQETQYF.